The present TCR beta chain was sequenced within a study of blood T cell repertoires in COVID-19. Study context: The analysed material was cDNA or gDNA that came from T cells, B-cell-depleted T cells, or PBMCs.

The study drew participants aged about 18 to 95 years from approximately 25 US areas. Participant reports of clinical history set cohort assignment. On this clone itself: This CDR3 is also generated by other DNA sequences in the sample.

The CDR3 length is 13 residues. V was cut by 5 bases and J by 4 bases, with 12 bases left in between. Per germline, CDR1 SGHRS and CDR2 YFSETQ. Clones were read by immunoSEQ multiplex PCR, and TCRdb kept only the in-frame ones, dropping some. The data hold a few hundred thousand clones, with roughly nine tenths observed a single time. This TCR was recovered from a woman in her fifties or sixties who had been exposed to COVID-19. The V call is TRBV5-1, the J call TRBJ1-1, with D possibly being TRBD1 (5 bases). The sample was PBMCs or T cells enriched from blood (not recorded which). The CDR3 nucleotides are TGCGCCAGCAGACCCCCCGGGGGCACTGAAGCTTTCTTT. Translated, it gives CASRPPGGTEAFF.